This entry features one T cell receptor (beta chain) sequence. The data were obtained in a study of blood T cell repertoires in COVID-19. CDR3 length: 14 residues. The junction had 9 bases not matched to a gene; V was cut back by 0 bases and J by 12 bases. Germline V gene data show CDR1 as MNHEY and CDR2 as SVGAGI. Measured with immunoSEQ multiplex PCR; TCRdb has only the in-frame clones, and not every one. The data contain about 300,000 clones, around 89% of them singletons. This TCR was recovered from a man in his forties or fifties with acute or convalescent COVID-19. V gene TRBV6-5 combines with J gene TRBJ1-2, with 8 bases fitting TRBD1. Source material: peripheral blood. In DNA, the CDR3 is TGTGCCAGCAGTTACTCCCCGGACAGGGAGTCAGACACCTTC. It specifies CASSYSPDRESDTF.